These T cell receptor beta chains were read from a single sample in a study of blood T cells in healthy people across ages. Each CDR3 protein is one row after TCRdb ran MiXCR on the 5' RACE reads. The sample carries roughly 700,000 distinct CDR3 sequences, about 30% recorded once. The sample was blood. The receptors here all came from an elderly woman in good health. The CDR3 runs from the conserved cysteine through the conserved F or W.

V gene: TRBV15
CDR3 protein: CATSSMGFDYEQFF

V gene: TRBV6-1
CDR3 protein: CASRPSLGERFSSYEQYF

V gene: TRBV7-2
CDR3 protein: CASSPGAIGTEAFF

V gene: TRBV18
CDR3 protein: CASSLSPGRIYEQYF

V gene: TRBV6-1
CDR3 protein: CASRGQGSNEKLFF

V gene: TRBV30
CDR3 protein: CAWTGGDEQFF

V gene: TRBV7-9
CDR3 protein: CASSLMGTGGLSSYEQYF

V gene: TRBV7-7
CDR3 protein: CASSPGTSGGLGTDTQYF

V gene: TRBV2
CDR3 protein: CASSEFQGMGETQYF

V gene: TRBV7-3
CDR3 protein: CASSSTGANTGELFF

V gene: TRBV19
CDR3 protein: CASSIGAGEIYEQYF

V gene: TRBV2
CDR3 protein: CASSDDRAGGYTF

V gene: TRBV3-1
CDR3 protein: CASSQDLTPSYEQYF

V gene: TRBV28
CDR3 protein: CASSPSGQGAGEQFF

V gene: TRBV6-2/TRBV6-3
CDR3 protein: CASSYDRNLPNTEAFF

V gene: TRBV27
CDR3 protein: CASRSLDRVKDTQYF

V gene: TRBV7-2
CDR3 protein: CASSRTLTGGEQFF

V gene: TRBV20-1
CDR3 protein: CSARPYSSGATPNTGERFF

V gene: TRBV9
CDR3 protein: CASSVGGGNYGYTF

V gene: TRBV20-1
CDR3 protein: CSARRQGVPKNIQYF

V gene: TRBV13
CDR3 protein: CASSRGGTDNSPLHF

V gene: TRBV6-5
CDR3 protein: CASSYEWKGTGELFF

V gene: TRBV7-2
CDR3 protein: CASSLRAGGFQETQYF

V gene: TRBV29-1
CDR3 protein: CSVLLSSYNEQYF

V gene: TRBV5-1
CDR3 protein: CASSLGQRNEKLFF

V gene: TRBV11-2
CDR3 protein: CASSSDRVNEQYF

V gene: TRBV6-1
CDR3 protein: CASNPAGSSYNEQFF

V gene: TRBV6-5
CDR3 protein: CASRSTGILPLHF

V gene: TRBV28
CDR3 protein: CASSSGQGNAQPQHF

V gene: TRBV20-1
CDR3 protein: CSARGQDNQPQHF

V gene: TRBV11-2
CDR3 protein: CASSPARVSYEQYF

V gene: TRBV4-2
CDR3 protein: CASSFSGTREGETQYF

V gene: TRBV4-2
CDR3 protein: CASSQVRTSGGKEAQYF

V gene: TRBV3-1
CDR3 protein: CASSQEFRLGNEQFF

V gene: TRBV20-1
CDR3 protein: CSFSGRGKKETQYF

V gene: TRBV7-9
CDR3 protein: CASRKRGSYEQYF

V gene: TRBV29-1
CDR3 protein: CSVVVQGRYNEQFF

V gene: TRBV7-2
CDR3 protein: CASSLVAGNTDTQYF

V gene: TRBV5-1
CDR3 protein: CASSLMPGGSYNEQFF

V gene: TRBV20-1
CDR3 protein: CSARAAFSQPQHF

V gene: TRBV4-1
CDR3 protein: CASSQENSLGMNTEAFF

V gene: TRBV5-1
CDR3 protein: CASSLTTTNYGYTF

V gene: TRBV6-6
CDR3 protein: CANTSDRDGNYGYTF

V gene: TRBV5-5
CDR3 protein: CASGLTQSTDTQYF

V gene: TRBV7-2
CDR3 protein: CASSYGSGNNEQFF

V gene: TRBV20-1
CDR3 protein: CSARAPVGSYNEQFF

V gene: TRBV28
CDR3 protein: CASSFTRRDSPLHF

V gene: TRBV7-2
CDR3 protein: CASSQSSGGALHTQYF

V gene: TRBV10-3
CDR3 protein: CAIKSGQGAGTEAFF

V gene: TRBV14
CDR3 protein: CASSQPRDPGSGANVLTF

V gene: TRBV20-1
CDR3 protein: CSASSGSNTEAFF